The present T cell receptor beta chain was sequenced within a study of CD8+ T cells in alopecia areata. Study in general: A 6-month period off drug followed tofacitinib, which lasted 6 to 18 months.

The CDR3 has 14 residues. It was cDNA, reverse transcribed from extracted RNA, that served as the sequencing template. TCRdb's table, derived via immunoSEQ multiplex PCR, lists solely in-frame clones and lacks some. Of approximately 150,000 clones listed, 58% are singletons. Stated treatment: oral pan-JAK inhibitor, 5-10 mg twice daily. General observations from the study: Tofacitinib delivered significant drops in scalp clonality and in expanded CD8+ clones among the top 100. Among patients, TCR sharing was less clear than in mice, a difference possibly due in part to HLA diversity in the patient population.

A note on this clone: No antigen is known for it.

Specimen: CD4+ T cells sorted from blood, collected at approximately week 61, from a patient treated with tofacitinib. This chain links TRBV1 with TRBJ2-3; TRBD2 is the table's D call, not checked against the DNA. TRBV1 is reported as a pseudogene. The clonotype comes from a human donor with alopecia areata. The CDR3 region is CTSSHPRSADTQYF. CDR3 bases: TGCACCAGCAGCCACCCTAGGTCCGCTGATACGCAGTATTTT.